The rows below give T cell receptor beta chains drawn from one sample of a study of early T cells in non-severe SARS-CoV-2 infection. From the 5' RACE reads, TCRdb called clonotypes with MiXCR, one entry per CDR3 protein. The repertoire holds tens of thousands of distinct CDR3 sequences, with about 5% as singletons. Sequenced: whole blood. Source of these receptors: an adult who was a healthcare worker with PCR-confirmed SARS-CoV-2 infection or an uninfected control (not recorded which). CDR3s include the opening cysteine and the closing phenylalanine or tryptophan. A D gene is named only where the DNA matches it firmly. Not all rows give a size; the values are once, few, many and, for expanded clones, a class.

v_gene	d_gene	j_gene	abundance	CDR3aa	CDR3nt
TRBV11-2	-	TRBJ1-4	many	CASSFGSDNEKLFF	TGTGCCAGCAGCTTCGGCAGTGATAATGAAAAACTGTTTTTT
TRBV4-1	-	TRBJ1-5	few	CASSQAAAVLNQPQHF	TGCGCCAGCAGCCAAGCTGCAGCCGTCTTAAATCAGCCCCAGCATTTT
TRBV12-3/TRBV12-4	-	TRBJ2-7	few	CASSSGTAGKQYF	TGTGCCAGCAGTTCCGGGACCGCCGGGAAGCAGTACTTC
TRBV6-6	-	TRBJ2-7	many	CASSYSRDVGYEQYF	TGTGCCAGCAGTTACTCGAGGGACGTCGGTTACGAGCAGTACTTC
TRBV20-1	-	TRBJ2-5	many	CSARVAEETQYF	TGCAGTGCTAGGGTAGCGGAAGAGACCCAGTACTTC
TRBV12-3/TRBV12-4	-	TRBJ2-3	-	CASSFGDTQYF	TGTGCCAGCAGTTTTGGGGATACGCAGTATTTT
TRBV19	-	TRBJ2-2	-	CASRAVGDTGELFF	TGTGCCAGTAGGGCCGTTGGGGACACCGGGGAGCTGTTTTTT
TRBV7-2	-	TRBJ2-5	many	CASSFLSPGKGETQYF	TGTGCCAGCAGCTTCTTATCCCCGGGCAAGGGGGAGACCCAGTACTTC
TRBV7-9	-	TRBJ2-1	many	CASSLIRSASEQFF	TGTGCCAGCAGCTTAATCCGCTCGGCCAGTGAGCAGTTCTTC
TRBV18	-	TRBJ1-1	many	CASSPEGRDTEAFF	TGTGCCAGCTCACCGGAGGGGCGGGACACTGAAGCTTTCTTT
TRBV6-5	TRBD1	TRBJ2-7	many	CASSSPRDRGLHEQYF	TGTGCCAGCAGTTCTCCCCGGGACAGGGGCCTCCACGAGCAGTACTTC
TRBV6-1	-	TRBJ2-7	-	CASRRDIMADEQYF	TGTGCCAGCAGGAGGGACATCATGGCGGACGAGCAGTACTTC
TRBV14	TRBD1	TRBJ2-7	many	CASSQLRGTGGRSSYEQYF	TGTGCCAGCAGCCAACTCCGGGGGACAGGGGGCCGGAGCTCCTACGAGCAGTACTTC
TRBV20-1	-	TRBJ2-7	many	CSAGGADEQYF	TGCAGTGCTGGCGGGGCAGACGAGCAGTACTTC
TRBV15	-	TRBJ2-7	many	CATSRGRGLDEQYF	TGTGCCACCAGTAGAGGCAGGGGTTTGGACGAGCAGTACTTC
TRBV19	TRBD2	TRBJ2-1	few	CASSFRASGSYNEQFF	TGTGCCAGTAGTTTCCGGGCTAGCGGGAGTTACAATGAGCAGTTCTTC
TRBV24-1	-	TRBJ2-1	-	CATSERIVEKQFF	TGTGCCACCAGTGAGCGTATAGTAGAAAAGCAGTTCTTC